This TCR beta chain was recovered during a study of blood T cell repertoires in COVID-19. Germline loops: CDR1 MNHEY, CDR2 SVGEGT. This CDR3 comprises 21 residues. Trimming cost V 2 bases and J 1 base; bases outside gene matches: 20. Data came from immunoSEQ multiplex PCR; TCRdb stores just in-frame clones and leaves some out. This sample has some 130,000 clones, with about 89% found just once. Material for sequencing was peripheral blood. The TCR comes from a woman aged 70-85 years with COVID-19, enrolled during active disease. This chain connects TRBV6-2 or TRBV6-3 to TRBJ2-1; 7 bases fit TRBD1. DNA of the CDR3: TGTGCCAGCAGTTACGGAAGGGGGCGAGGTACCGGGAAGGAGTCCTACAATGAGCAGTTCTTC. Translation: CASSYGRGRGTGKESYNEQFF.